This T cell receptor (beta chain) was captured in a study of CD8 T cells in ankylosing spondylitis. This clonotype has more than one count but fewer than ten. Its antigen is as yet unknown. Each TCR beta library was made by quantitative 5'-RACE that incorporated molecular barcodes. TCRdb independently ran MiXCR on the 5' RACE reads; one entry per CDR3 protein. There are around 890,000 distinct CDR3 sequences in the sample; 10% to 15% occur only once, and approximately 0.51% lies in the top ten. Study-wide results and limits: Earlier studies detected some motif variants in reactive arthritis synovial fluid and blood. Apparently characteristic of ankylosing spondylitis blood was a TCR beta motif (about 8 highly homologous variants). Disease-linked clones reportedly concentrated significantly in matched ankylosing spondylitis synovial fluid. Disease-associated clones were CD8+ and fairly uncommon in peripheral blood.

Germline CDR1 reads DFQATT; CDR2 reads SNEGSKA (reference sequence). There are 15 residues in the CDR3. Trimming cost V 2 bases and J 10 bases, with 23 bases left between them. The V gene is TRBV20-1, the J gene TRBJ2-5, with D possibly TRBD2 on 6 matching bases. This TCR came from a male donor with ankylosing spondylitis. The specimen was blood, either unsorted or a sorted T cell fraction (not recorded which). The CDR3 sequence is CSARTPGTAGSVQYF. The CDR3 region has the DNA TGCAGTGCTAGAACCCCGGGCACGGCGGGGAGTGTCCAGTACTTC.